This entry is about one T cell receptor (beta chain). Its target is unknown. CFSE-dim autoproliferating and CFSE-high non-proliferating T cells from unstimulated culture were sequenced separately. Replicate wells were pooled after more than six days of stimulus-free culture of about 47 million CFSE-labeled PBMCs. PBMCs were labeled with about 0.5 uM CFSE and cultured without exogenous stimuli. Germline trimming cut 2 bases from V and 4 bases from J; bases unmatched to any gene: 6. Per germline, CDR1 SGHDT and CDR2 YYEEEE. The CDR3 runs to 14 residues. The data derive from a study of memory B cells and T cells in multiple sclerosis. Study-wide results and limits: Normalization was needed because clone-set size differences affected shared clonotype counts.

Some clones are missing from TCRdb's copy, which holds only in-frame ones; the method was immunoSEQ multiplex PCR. Of around 12,000 clones listed, about 83% were seen once; the top ten hold 2.8%. This TCR was recovered from a human donor with multiple sclerosis. Sequences were obtained from PBMCs from blood kept in culture. This chain links TRBV5-6 with TRBJ2-7; 7 nucleotides agree with TRBD2. CDR3 DNA sequence: TGTGCCAGCAGCTTTAGGACTAGGGGATACGAGCAGTACTTC. Protein sequence: CASSFRTRGYEQYF.